The subject of this entry is one TCR beta chain. Germline-derived CDR1 and CDR2 are MNHEY and SVGAGI. V was pared by 4 bases and J by 0 bases, with 13 bases between. This CDR3 has 16 amino acids. This sample was taken from a study of regulatory T cells in long-lasting Graves disease. Time point denoted: newly diagnosed GD, antithyroid drugs for less than 3 months. TCR sequences were obtained from RNA taken from PBMCs. The authors diagnosed Graves' disease using American Thyroid Association guidelines. The TCR beta library used iRepertoire HTBI primers with Arm-PCR amplification of CDR3. TCRdb independently ran MiXCR on the multiplex PCR reads; one entry per CDR3 protein. Of more than 300,000 distinct CDR3 sequences in the sample, around 15% were seen once. This sample also appeared in a second study, on T cells in Graves' hyperthyroidism and ophthalmopathy. Turning to that study: Hyperthyroidism in the patients, aged 18 to 65, was newly diagnosed and under 2 months in duration. Most thyroid clonotypes with frequency above 0.001 were detected in blood. Classification by a 13 V-J model distinguished ophthalmopathy from stable hyperthyroidism.

The chain has TRBV6-5 and TRBJ1-5; no reliable D call. The receptor was derived from a woman under 30 with Graves disease. Source: peripheral blood mononuclear cells (PBMCs), taken at new diagnosis, from a patient treated with antithyroid drugs. CDR3 sequence: CASSSRTAYSNQPQHF. In DNA form, the CDR3 reads TGTGCCAGCAGTTCGCGGACGGCGTATAGCAATCAGCCCCAGCATTTT.